This TCR beta chain was identified in a study of tumor-infiltrating T cells and Merkel cell polyomavirus (dated by TCRdb to about 2017). Looking at the study overall: In Merkel cell carcinoma patients, the study investigated CD8+ T cells specific for the Merkel cell polyomavirus KLL epitope. Across the study, one tumor sample was a frozen nodal tumor digest and one was a flash-frozen core biopsy of a metastasis. TRB sequencing was performed on KLL-tetramer-sorted cells from blood or tumor-infiltrating lymphocytes in around 15 samples, as well as on some twelve matched whole-tumor samples. Most whole-tumor samples were approximately 25-micron curls cut from formalin-fixed, paraffin-embedded tissue blocks. Disease stage at presentation varied among the patients, and patient follow-up lasted a median of 2.7 years, ranging from 1.1 to 6.0 years. Patient treatments varied, were not standardized, and included chemotherapy, radiation and immunotherapies. What the study reported, not specific to this receptor: The study examined just one viral epitope, so T cells targeting other Merkel cell polyomavirus epitopes were not captured. A significant MCC-specific survival advantage (P = 0.0051) was associated with a greater number of unique KLL-specific clonotypes in tumors (about 5-110 vs 0-3). A higher fraction of KLL-specific T cells within tumors (about 1.8-20% versus about 0-0.15%) was associated with significantly better MCC-specific survival. One limitation of the study is the small sample size (n = 12 patients). KLL-specific TRB repertoires were diverse and largely private, with only one public clonotype among 350 to 400 unique sequences, shared by two patients.

By immunohistochemistry, the tumors of all patients showed robust positive staining for Merkel cell polyomavirus Large T antigen. The study included roughly twelve Merkel cell carcinoma patients who had robust KLL-tetramer+ populations, above 0.04% of CD8+ T cells, in blood and/or cultured TIL. Every patient was Caucasian, and patient ages ranged from roughly 45 to 80 years, with a median of roughly 62 years. Lymph node tumors were analyzed for patients with unknown primaries who presented with nodal disease, or when there was not enough primary tissue. Receptor amplification or capture employed the immunoSEQ multiplex PCR assay. Genomic DNA extraction, TRB sequencing and normalization were performed by Adaptive Biotechnologies (Seattle, WA). Per the authors' processing: Clonality was computed as one minus Shannon entropy of productive TRB sequences normalized by log2 of unique productive sequences. KLL-specific clonotypes in tumors were identified by matching TCRbeta CDR3 amino acid sequences to those from the tetramer-sorted sample of each patient. TCRdb limited this immuneACCESS table to in-frame rearrangements with V and J called. A share of clones is missing; checked studies link under half to unresolved V genes, and the rest is unexplained. D and trimming come from the DNA, and the V and J calls and clone size come from that table. The sample includes fewer than 2,500 clones, with roughly 98% observed a single time. The top ten clones comprise about 2.5% of the sample.

CDR1 and CDR2 were assigned from the germline V gene as KGHSH and LQKENI. Measured from the cysteine to the phenylalanine, the CDR3 is 13 residues long. Only the CDR3 portion is preserved as DNA: 39 bases, with reading frame beginning at the first base. This clone has only one observation. This receptor's antigen is unknown. One end of the junction varies from germline; a read error may be responsible. The chain is assembled from TRBV18 and TRBJ1-3, with an unclear D gene assignment. Material: lymph node tissue. This receptor was obtained from a man aged 65-85 years with Merkel cell carcinoma. The bases are TGTGCCAGCTCACCAGGGCTTGGAAACATCATATATTTT. Translated, this is CASSPGLGNIIYF.